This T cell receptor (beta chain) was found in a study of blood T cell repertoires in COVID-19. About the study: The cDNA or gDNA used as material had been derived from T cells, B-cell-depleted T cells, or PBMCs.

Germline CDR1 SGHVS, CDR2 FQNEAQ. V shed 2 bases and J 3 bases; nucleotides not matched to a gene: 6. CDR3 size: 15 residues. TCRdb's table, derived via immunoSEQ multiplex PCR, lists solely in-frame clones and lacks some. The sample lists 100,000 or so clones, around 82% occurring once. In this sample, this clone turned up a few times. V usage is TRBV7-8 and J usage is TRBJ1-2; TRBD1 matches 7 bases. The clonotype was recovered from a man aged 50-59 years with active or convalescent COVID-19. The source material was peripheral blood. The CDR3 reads CASSLSRGTDYGYTF. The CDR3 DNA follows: TGTGCCAGCAGCTTAAGCAGGGGGACAGACTATGGCTACACCTTC. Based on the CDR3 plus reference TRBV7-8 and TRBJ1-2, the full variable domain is GAGVSQSPRYKVAKRGQDVALRCDPISGHVSLFWYQQALGQGPEFLTYFQNEAQLDKSGLPSDRFFAERPEGSVSTLKIQRTQQEDSAVYLCASSLSRGTDYGYTFGSGTRLTVV.